This is a list of T cell receptor beta chains from one sample in a study of blood T cells in healthy people across ages. Each CDR3 protein gets one entry after TCRdb re-called the 5' RACE reads with MiXCR. The sample carries around 650,000 distinct CDR3 sequences, about 30% recorded once. The material sequenced was blood. These receptors originate from a woman of 80 years or more in good health. Both conserved end residues are part of each CDR3. Part of the rows lack a size; the others show once, few, many or a class for expanded clones.

v_call: TRBV6-1
cdr3_length: 16
clone_size: -
j_call: TRBJ2-4
cdr3_aa: CASSEALGQGLNEQYF

v_call: TRBV5-1
cdr3_length: 14
clone_size: -
j_call: TRBJ1-2
cdr3_aa: CASSLTGGAYGYTF

v_call: TRBV5-1
cdr3_length: 15
clone_size: -
j_call: TRBJ1-2
cdr3_aa: CASGLEGNREKGYTF

v_call: TRBV7-2
cdr3_length: 13
clone_size: few
j_call: TRBJ1-1
cdr3_aa: CASSSLTLTEAFF

v_call: TRBV30
cdr3_length: 12
clone_size: -
j_call: TRBJ1-5
cdr3_aa: CAWSVESQPRHF

v_call: TRBV5-1
cdr3_length: 15
clone_size: many
j_call: TRBJ1-2
cdr3_aa: CASSPEVGGPRGYTF

v_call: TRBV30
cdr3_length: 17
clone_size: few
j_call: TRBJ1-4
cdr3_aa: CAWSVLHPGPTNEKLFF

v_call: TRBV20-1
cdr3_length: 16
clone_size: many
j_call: TRBJ2-5
cdr3_aa: CSATPRPPGVSETQYF

v_call: TRBV9
cdr3_length: 15
clone_size: -
j_call: TRBJ1-2
cdr3_aa: CASSPFTDRTYGYTF

v_call: TRBV29-1
cdr3_length: 15
clone_size: many
j_call: TRBJ2-3
cdr3_aa: CSTDLHWGSTDTQYF

v_call: TRBV15
cdr3_length: 13
clone_size: few
j_call: TRBJ2-2
cdr3_aa: CATSSPNTGELFF

v_call: TRBV5-1
cdr3_length: 16
clone_size: -
j_call: TRBJ2-3
cdr3_aa: CASSLDGGGRGDTQYF

v_call: TRBV20-1
cdr3_length: 17
clone_size: many
j_call: TRBJ2-1
cdr3_aa: CSAVSSGIAGSGNEQFF

v_call: TRBV2
cdr3_length: 14
clone_size: -
j_call: TRBJ1-2
cdr3_aa: CASSEGQADYGYTF

v_call: TRBV6-2/TRBV6-3
cdr3_length: 13
clone_size: many
j_call: TRBJ2-5
cdr3_aa: CASSLMPGETQYF

v_call: TRBV6-1
cdr3_length: 13
clone_size: many
j_call: TRBJ2-7
cdr3_aa: CAGGRRPTYEQYF

v_call: TRBV7-2
cdr3_length: 16
clone_size: many
j_call: TRBJ1-2
cdr3_aa: CASSPSRVWFHYGYTF

v_call: TRBV4-3
cdr3_length: 15
clone_size: many
j_call: TRBJ1-2
cdr3_aa: CASSQWVGGDYGYTF

v_call: TRBV20-1
cdr3_length: 15
clone_size: -
j_call: TRBJ2-7
cdr3_aa: CSARDLGTGGYEQYF

v_call: TRBV4-3
cdr3_length: 15
clone_size: many
j_call: TRBJ1-2
cdr3_aa: CASSQEVGVFYGYTF

v_call: TRBV11-3
cdr3_length: 15
clone_size: -
j_call: TRBJ2-2
cdr3_aa: CASSPGGTATGELFF

v_call: TRBV29-1
cdr3_length: 11
clone_size: -
j_call: TRBJ2-1
cdr3_aa: CSVEDQGLQFF

v_call: TRBV7-2
cdr3_length: 14
clone_size: many
j_call: TRBJ2-5
cdr3_aa: CASSKQGAGETQYF

v_call: TRBV9
cdr3_length: 15
clone_size: -
j_call: TRBJ1-1
cdr3_aa: CASSKGVGMNTEAFF

v_call: TRBV5-1
cdr3_length: 16
clone_size: many
j_call: TRBJ2-3
cdr3_aa: CASSLALRGQADTQYF

v_call: TRBV5-1
cdr3_length: 17
clone_size: -
j_call: TRBJ1-2
cdr3_aa: CASSLFPGEGFAYGYTF

v_call: TRBV7-2
cdr3_length: 15
clone_size: -
j_call: TRBJ2-1
cdr3_aa: CASNRDSSQYNEQFF

v_call: TRBV6-1
cdr3_length: 14
clone_size: many
j_call: TRBJ1-4
cdr3_aa: CASSLQLNNEKLFF

v_call: TRBV6-2/TRBV6-3
cdr3_length: 15
clone_size: -
j_call: TRBJ1-1
cdr3_aa: CASSSPMAGGTEAFF

v_call: TRBV10-3
cdr3_length: 15
clone_size: many
j_call: TRBJ2-7
cdr3_aa: CAISAAGEPSYEQYF

v_call: TRBV20-1
cdr3_length: 15
clone_size: many
j_call: TRBJ2-3
cdr3_aa: CSAREGTGATDTQYF

v_call: TRBV4-1
cdr3_length: 15
clone_size: many
j_call: TRBJ2-1
cdr3_aa: CASSRGLAEYNEQFF

v_call: TRBV5-6
cdr3_length: 15
clone_size: many
j_call: TRBJ1-2
cdr3_aa: CASSLRGDANYGYTF

v_call: TRBV7-2
cdr3_length: 12
clone_size: -
j_call: TRBJ2-1
cdr3_aa: CASLDSRDEQFF

v_call: TRBV7-9
cdr3_length: 16
clone_size: -
j_call: TRBJ2-4
cdr3_aa: CASSGQLSLAKNIQYF

v_call: TRBV19
cdr3_length: 17
clone_size: few
j_call: TRBJ2-1
cdr3_aa: CASSPRSNRPDRNEQFF

v_call: TRBV5-1
cdr3_length: 18
clone_size: many
j_call: TRBJ2-5
cdr3_aa: CASSLISGTGTPQETQYF

v_call: TRBV6-6
cdr3_length: 12
clone_size: many
j_call: TRBJ2-1
cdr3_aa: CASGLTGNEQFF

v_call: TRBV7-9
cdr3_length: 15
clone_size: many
j_call: TRBJ2-7
cdr3_aa: CASSLAMGNLGEQYF

v_call: TRBV5-5
cdr3_length: 15
clone_size: few
j_call: TRBJ2-2
cdr3_aa: CASSLSGAYAGELFF

v_call: TRBV6-6
cdr3_length: 16
clone_size: -
j_call: -
cdr3_aa: CASITASGTRENIQYF

v_call: TRBV20-1
cdr3_length: 14
clone_size: -
j_call: -
cdr3_aa: CSAPHSGRAYEQYF

v_call: TRBV30
cdr3_length: 13
clone_size: many
j_call: TRBJ2-7
cdr3_aa: CAWSYRDPTEQYF

v_call: TRBV19
cdr3_length: 13
clone_size: few
j_call: TRBJ1-2
cdr3_aa: CASSIAFGVGYTF

v_call: TRBV30
cdr3_length: 15
clone_size: few
j_call: TRBJ2-1
cdr3_aa: CAWGPGQGIYNEQFF

v_call: TRBV7-2
cdr3_length: 17
clone_size: -
j_call: TRBJ2-1
cdr3_aa: CASSLALLAGDYNEQFF

v_call: TRBV6-6
cdr3_length: 14
clone_size: many
j_call: TRBJ1-6
cdr3_aa: CASSYWDRDSPLHF

v_call: TRBV7-2
cdr3_length: 14
clone_size: -
j_call: TRBJ2-7
cdr3_aa: CASSLGTPISEQYF

v_call: TRBV28
cdr3_length: 15
clone_size: -
j_call: TRBJ1-4
cdr3_aa: CASSTPGTGYEKLFF

v_call: TRBV24-1
cdr3_length: 11
clone_size: many
j_call: TRBJ2-3
cdr3_aa: CATSREDTQYF